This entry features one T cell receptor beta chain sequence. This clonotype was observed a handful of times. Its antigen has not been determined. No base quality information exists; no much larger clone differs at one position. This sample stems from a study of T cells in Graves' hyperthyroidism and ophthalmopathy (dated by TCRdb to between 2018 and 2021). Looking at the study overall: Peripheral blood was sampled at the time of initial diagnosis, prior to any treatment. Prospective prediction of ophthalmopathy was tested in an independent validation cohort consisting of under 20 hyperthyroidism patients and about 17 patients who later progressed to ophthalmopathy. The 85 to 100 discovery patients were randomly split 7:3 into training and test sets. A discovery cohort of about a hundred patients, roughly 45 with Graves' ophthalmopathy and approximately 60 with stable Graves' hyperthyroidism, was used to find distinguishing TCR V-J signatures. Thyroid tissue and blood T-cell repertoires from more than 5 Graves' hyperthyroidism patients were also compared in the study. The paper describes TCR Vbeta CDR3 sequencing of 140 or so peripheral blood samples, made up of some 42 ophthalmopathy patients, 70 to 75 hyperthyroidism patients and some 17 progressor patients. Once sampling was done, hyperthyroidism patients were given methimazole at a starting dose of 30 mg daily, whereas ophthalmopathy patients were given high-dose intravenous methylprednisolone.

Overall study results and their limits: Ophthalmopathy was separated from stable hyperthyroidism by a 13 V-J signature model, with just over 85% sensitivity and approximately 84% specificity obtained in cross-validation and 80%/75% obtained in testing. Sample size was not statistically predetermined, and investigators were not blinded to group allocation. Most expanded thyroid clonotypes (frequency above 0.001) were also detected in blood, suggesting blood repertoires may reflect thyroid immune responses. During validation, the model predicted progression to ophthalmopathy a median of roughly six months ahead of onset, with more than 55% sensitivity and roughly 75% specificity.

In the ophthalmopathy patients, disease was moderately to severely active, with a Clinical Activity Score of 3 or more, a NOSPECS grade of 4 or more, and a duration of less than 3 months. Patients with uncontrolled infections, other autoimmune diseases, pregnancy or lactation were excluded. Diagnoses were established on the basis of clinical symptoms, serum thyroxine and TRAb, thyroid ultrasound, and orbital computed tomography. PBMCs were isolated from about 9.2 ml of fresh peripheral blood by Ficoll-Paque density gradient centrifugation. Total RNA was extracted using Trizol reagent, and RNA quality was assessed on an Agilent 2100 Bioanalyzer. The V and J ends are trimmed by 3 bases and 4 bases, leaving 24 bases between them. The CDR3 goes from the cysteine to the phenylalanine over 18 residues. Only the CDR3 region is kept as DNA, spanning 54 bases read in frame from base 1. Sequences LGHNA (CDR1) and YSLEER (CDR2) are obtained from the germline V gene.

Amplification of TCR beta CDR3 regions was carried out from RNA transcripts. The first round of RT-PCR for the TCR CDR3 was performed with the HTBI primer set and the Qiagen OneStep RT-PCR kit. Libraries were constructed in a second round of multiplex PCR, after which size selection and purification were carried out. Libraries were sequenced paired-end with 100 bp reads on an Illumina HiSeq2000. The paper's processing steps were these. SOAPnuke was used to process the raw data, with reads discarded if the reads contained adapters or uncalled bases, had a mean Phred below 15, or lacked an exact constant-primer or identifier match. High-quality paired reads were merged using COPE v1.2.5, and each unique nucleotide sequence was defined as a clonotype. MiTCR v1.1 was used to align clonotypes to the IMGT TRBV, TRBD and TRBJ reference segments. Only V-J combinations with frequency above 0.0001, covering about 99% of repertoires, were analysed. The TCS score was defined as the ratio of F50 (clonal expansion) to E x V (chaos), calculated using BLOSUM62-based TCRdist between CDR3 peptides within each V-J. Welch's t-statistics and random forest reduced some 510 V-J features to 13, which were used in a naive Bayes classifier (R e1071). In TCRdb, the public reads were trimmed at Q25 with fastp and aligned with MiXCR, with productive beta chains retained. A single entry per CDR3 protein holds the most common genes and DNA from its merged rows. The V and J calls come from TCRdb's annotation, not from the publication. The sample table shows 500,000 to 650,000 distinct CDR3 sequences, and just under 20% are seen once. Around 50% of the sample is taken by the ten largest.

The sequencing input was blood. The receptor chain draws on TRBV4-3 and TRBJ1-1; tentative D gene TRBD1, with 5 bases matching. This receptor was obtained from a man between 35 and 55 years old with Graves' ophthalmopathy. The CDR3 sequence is CASSHVTSPGLQGTEAFF. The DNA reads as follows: TGCGCCAGCAGCCACGTAACTTCCCCGGGCCTCCAGGGCACTGAAGCTTTCTTT.